The 20 T cell receptor beta chains given below trace back to one sample, sequenced in a study of T cells in Graves' hyperthyroidism and ophthalmopathy. There were TCR beta CDR3 regions amplified from RNA transcripts. First-round RT-PCR of the TCR CDR3 relied on the HTBI primer set. Each CDR3 protein is one row after TCRdb ran MiXCR on the multiplex PCR reads. The table lists 300,000 to 350,000 distinct CDR3 sequences, under 25% of them singletons, with around 50% in the top ten. The sample comprised blood. These receptors came from a woman aged 45-65 years with Graves' hyperthyroidism.

This clonotype was counted many times. V is TRBV11-2 and J is TRBJ1-1, with 10 nucleotides matching TRBD1. V lost 3 bases and J lost 2; bases outside the gene matches: 3. The CDR3 covers 15 residues. The V gene's germline CDR1 is SGHAT and CDR2 FQNNGV. This CDR3 is CASSFWDRGNTEAFF. For the CDR3, the DNA is TGTGCCAGCAGCTTCTGGGACAGGGGTAACACTGAAGCTTTCTTT.

At least ten counts were recorded for this clonotype. The chain carries TRBV29-1 and TRBJ2-1; 7 bases are a match to TRBD1. CDR1 and CDR2 (germline): SQVTM, ANQGSEA. Losses at the gene ends were 5 bases for V and 0 bases for J; bases not matched to a gene: 7. The CDR3 has 15 residues. The CDR3 protein is CSVTGAPSSYNEQFF. CDR3 bases: TGCAGCGTTACAGGGGCCCCAAGCTCCTACAATGAGCAGTTCTTC.

There are a few counts of this clonotype. The CDR3 here is CASSYLRGGPSGELFF. The CDR3 DNA is TGTGCCAGCAGTTATCTGCGGGGGGGGCCTTCCGGGGAGCTGTTTTTT. The chain links TRBV6-5 to TRBJ2-2, with 9 positions matching TRBD2. In germline, CDR1 is MNHEY, CDR2 SVGAGI. The CDR3 has 16 residues. V shed 3 bases and J 6 bases; nucleotides not matched to a gene: 8.

In this sample, this clonotype turned up many times. The J gene is TRBJ2-1, the V gene TRBV5-8; perhaps TRBD2 as D (5 bases). This CDR3 has 15 amino acids. Deletions cut 3 bases from V and 0 bases from J, with 10 bases between. Per the germline V gene, CDR1 is SGHTS and CDR2 is YDEGEE. CDR3 sequence reads: CASSSLGSSYNEQFF. The CDR3 coding sequence is TGTGCCAGCAGCTCCCTGGGGAGCTCCTACAATGAGCAGTTCTTC.

V gene TRBV7-9 combines with J gene TRBJ1-1, with 7 bases identical to TRBD1. J was trimmed by 5 bases and V by 4 bases; bases with no gene match: 7. CDR1 and CDR2 (germline): SEHNR, FQNEAQ (reference sequence). This CDR3 has 14 residues. In nucleotides, the CDR3 is TGTGCCAGCAGCTCCCGGGACAGTACGACTGAAGCTTTCTTT. Encoded protein: CASSSRDSTTEAFF.

In this sample, this clonotype turned up many times. This sequence joins TRBV20-1 and TRBJ2-1; D ambiguous. CDR3 length equals 12 residues. Looked up from germline, CDR1 is DFQATT and CDR2 is SNEGSKA (reference sequence). V lost 3 bases to trimming and J lost 6 bases, with 9 bases between them. CDR3 DNA sequence: TGCAGTGCTAGGGGCCCTTTCAATGAGCAGTTCTTC. Translated: CSARGPFNEQFF.

CDR3 nucleotide sequence: TGTGCCAGCAGTTACGACGGGGGACAGGGGGCGTCCGGCTACACCTTC. Protein sequence: CASSYDGGQGASGYTF. The chain recombines TRBV6-5 with TRBJ1-2; the match to TRBD1 covers 12 bases. Trimming at V came to 2 bases and at J to 8 bases, leaving 9 bases not matched to a gene. CDR1 and CDR2 from the germline V gene are MNHEY and SVGAGI. The CDR3 is 16 residues long.

This clonotype was seen ten or more times. The rearrangement uses TRBV27 and TRBJ1-5; 8 bases are a match to TRBD1. Per the germline V gene, CDR1 is MNHEY and CDR2 is SMNVEV (reference sequence). J was trimmed by 2 bases and V by 3 bases; bases with no gene match: 3. The CDR3 is 15 residues long. The CDR3 sequence is CASSLTGVGNQPQHF. The CDR3 DNA reads TGTGCCAGCAGTTTGACAGGGGTAGGCAATCAGCCCCAGCATTTT.

This clonotype was observed at least ten times. V gene TRBV7-8 combines with J gene TRBJ1-4, with 9 bases fitting TRBD1. V gave up 4 bases and J gave up 7 bases; unmatched junction bases: 10. In germline, CDR1 is SGHVS, CDR2 FQNEAQ. The CDR3 length is 16 residues. CDR3 amino acids: CASSSDRGVVSEKLFF. DNA for the CDR3: TGTGCCAGCAGCTCTGACAGGGGGGTAGTGAGTGAAAAACTGTTTTTT. Filled out from reference TRBV7-8 and TRBJ1-4, the complete variable domain reads GAGVSQSPRYKVAKRGQDVALRCDPISGHVSLFWYQQALGQGPEFLTYFQNEAQLDKSGLPSDRFFAERPEGSVSTLKIQRTQQEDSAVYLCASSSDRGVVSEKLFFGSGTQLSVL.

This clonotype was observed at least ten times. The CDR3 coding sequence is TGTGCCAGCAGTATCACTAGCGGGAGAGTAAGGACAGATACGCAGTATTTT. It yields the protein CASSITSGRVRTDTQYF. The chain employs TRBV12-3 or TRBV12-4 and TRBJ2-3; 11 bases align to TRBD2. The V segment lost 5 bases and the J segment 3 bases; nucleotides outside the gene matches: 10. The CDR3 has 17 residues.

V is TRBV7-9 and J is TRBJ2-1; TRBD2 agrees at 8 bases. The CDR3 is made up of 17 amino acids. Unmatched junction bases numbered 15, after V lost 5 bases and J lost 6 bases. Germline V gives CDR1 SEHNR, CDR2 FQNEAQ (reference sequence). In DNA form, the CDR3 reads TGTGCCAGCAGCCCACATTTCGTAACGGGAGGGAGCAATGAGCAGTTCTTC. It translates to CASSPHFVTGGSNEQFF.

This clonotype was recorded at least ten times. The rearrangement joins TRBV11-2 to TRBJ2-7; D remains unclear. Germline CDR1 and CDR2: SGHAT and FQNNGV. The V gene lost 3 bases and the J gene lost 0 bases, with 6 bases spanning the gap. The CDR3 is made up of 13 amino acids. CDR3 coding DNA: TGTGCCAGCAGCTTTCGTAGCTCCTACGAGCAGTACTTC. This encodes CASSFRSSYEQYF.

This clonotype was counted at least ten times. The rearrangement uses TRBV2 and TRBJ2-1; TRBD1 is a possible D gene (7 bases). The CDR3 sequence is 15 residues long. Trimming took 6 bases from V and 8 from J, leaving 20 bases between them. CDR1 is SNHLY and CDR2 is FYNNEI in the germline V gene. The CDR3 here is CASSKGAQRVDEQFF. The DNA for the CDR3 is TGTGCCAGCAGCAAGGGGGCTCAGCGGGTCGATGAGCAGTTCTTC. The variable domain in full, with the rest retrieved from reference TRBV2 and TRBJ2-1, is EPEVTQTPSHQVTQMGQEVILRCVPISNHLYFYWYRQILGQKVEFLVSFYNNEISEKSEIFDDQFSVERPDGSNFTLKIRSTKLEDSAMYFCASSKGAQRVDEQFFGPGTRLTVL.

This clonotype has at least ten counts. This chain joins TRBV28 and TRBJ2-1; 9 bases line up with TRBD1. Germline loops: CDR1 MDHEN, CDR2 SYDVKM. After removal of 5 bases from V and 4 bases from J, the junction contained 6 bases not matched to a gene. CDR3 length equals 15 residues. The CDR3 region has the DNA TGTGCCAGCAGTCTTGGAGGGACAGGGTACAATGAGCAGTTCTTC. Residues: CASSLGGTGYNEQFF.

Ten or more counts support this clonotype. The chain uses TRBV5-1 and TRBJ2-7; 11 nucleotides match TRBD2. The CDR3 is 16 amino acids. J lost 3 bases, V lost 1 base, and 6 bases had no gene match. The germline V gene encodes CDR1 SGHRS and CDR2 YFSETQ. The CDR3 DNA follows: TGCGCCAGCAGCTTGATGGGACTAGCGGATGTCTACGAGCAGTACTTC. This encodes CASSLMGLADVYEQYF.

In its sample, this clonotype was seen a few times. The chain has TRBV11-2 and TRBJ2-1; D remains unclear. Germline CDR1 SGHAT, CDR2 FQNNGV. The CDR3 length is 13 residues. V was trimmed by 0 bases and J by 6 bases, leaving 6 bases between them. The chain's CDR3 is CASSLDRPNEQFF. Here the CDR3 DNA reads TGTGCCAGCAGCTTAGACAGACCCAATGAGCAGTTCTTC.

This clonotype was seen many times. V gene TRBV4-1 combines with J gene TRBJ2-7; TRBD1 is a possible D gene (6 bases). V lost 5 bases, J lost 2 bases, and 13 bases lay in between. This CDR3 has 14 amino acids. Germline CDR1 is MGHRA and CDR2 is YSYEKL. DNA for the CDR3: TGCGCCAGCAGCTTAGGGGGTGCAGCCTACGAGCAGTACTTC. Translating it yields CASSLGGAAYEQYF.

With respect to this clonotype: With a much larger clone just one base away, this may be a read error. The chain recombines TRBV7-8 with TRBJ2-5; no firm D call. The ends were cut back, 4 bases at V and 5 bases at J, with 11 bases in the middle. CDR1 SGHVS and CDR2 FQNEAQ come from the germline V gene. The CDR3 extends over 13 amino acids. Written as DNA, the CDR3 is TGTGCCAGCAGCTCAAACATGGGCGAGACCCAGTACTTC. This sequence encodes CASSSNMGETQYF.

The chain recombines TRBV28 with TRBJ1-6; 8 nucleotides line up with TRBD1. The CDR3 has 17 residues. V trimming: 2 bases; J trimming: 1 base; junction bases outside the gene matches: 4. CDR1 is MDHEN, CDR2 SYDVKM, per germline. In DNA, the CDR3 is TGTGCCAGCAGTTTAGGGACAGGAAGGTCCTATAATTCACCCCTCCACTTT. Protein sequence: CASSLGTGRSYNSPLHF.

This clonotype has at least ten counts. The rearrangement joins TRBV20-1 to TRBJ1-2, with a tentative D call TRBD1 (5 bases). Germline V lookup: CDR1 DFQATT, CDR2 SNEGSKA (reference sequence). The CDR3 runs to 14 residues. Trimming stripped 2 bases from V and 3 bases from J, with 13 bases between. CDR3 residues: CSARPRGVHYGYTF. In DNA, the CDR3 is TGCAGTGCTAGACCCCGGGGGGTGCACTATGGCTACACCTTC.